What follows are 2 T cell receptor beta chains derived from one specimen sequenced in a study of blood T cell repertoires in COVID-19. Clones were sequenced by immunoSEQ multiplex PCR, and TCRdb holds only the in-frame ones, with some missing. The profile shows 150,000 to 200,000 clones, around 80% of them singletons. Sequenced sample: peripheral blood. These receptors came from a woman aged 55-69 years with COVID-19, enrolled during active disease.

In DNA, the CDR3 is TGTGCCAGCAGCTTAACTAGCGGGAGCCTCGCCTACGAGCAGTACTTC. Amino acid sequence: CASSLTSGSLAYEQYF. The chain links TRBV7-9 to TRBJ2-7; 11 bases are shared with TRBD2. J was trimmed by 2 bases and V by 2 bases; bases with no gene match: 5. Germline V lookup: CDR1 SEHNR, CDR2 FQNEAQ (reference sequence). The CDR3 contains 16 residues. Variable domain in full (rest from reference TRBV7-9 and TRBJ2-7): DTGVSQNPRHKITKRGQNVTFRCDPISEHNRLYWYRQTLGQGPEFLTYFQNEAQLEKSRLLSDRFSAERPKGSFSTLEIQRTEQGDSAMYLCASSLTSGSLAYEQYFGPGTRLTVT.

Only one count was recorded for this clone. This chain uses TRBV30 with TRBJ1-1; possibly TRBD1 for D (5 bases). This CDR3 region has 12 residues. Trimming stripped 1 base from V and 8 bases from J, with 11 bases between. Germline assignment: CDR1 GTSNPN and CDR2 SVGIG (reference sequence). CDR3 DNA: TGTGCCTGGAGTGACACAGGATGGGAAGCTTTCTTT. Protein product: CAWSDTGWEAFF.